This T cell receptor beta chain is drawn from a study of graft-versus-host responses after intestinal transplantation. Across the study: In this cohort, recipients had multivisceral, liver-intestinal, or isolated intestinal transplants. Recipients uniformly received anti-thymocyte globulin induction, followed by tacrolimus and steroids for three to four years. Regarding the study as a whole: Marrow from the recipient contained GvH clones, some of which had appeared first in ileum or blood. Allografts of patients with graft-donor T cell macrochimerism showed high graft-versus-host to host-versus-graft clone ratios.

Here immunoSEQ multiplex PCR was the method, and the copy in TCRdb shows in-frame clones only, minus some. The top ten clones hold approximately 0.88% of a sample with about 85,000 clones, roughly 80% of them seen once. This clone was found once. Its target is not known. The CDR3 is made up of 15 amino acids. With V trimmed by 3 bases and J by 3 bases, 8 bases remained unmatched. CDR1 and CDR2 from the germline V gene are KGHSH and LQKENI. V usage is TRBV18 and J usage is TRBJ2-7; 7 nucleotides match TRBD2. The sequence came from a human donor who received an intestinal transplant. Sequences were derived from unstimulated CD4+ T cells sorted from spleen or lymph node cells, sampled before intestinal transplant. The CDR3 DNA follows: TGTGCCAGCTCACCGGGGAGGGGTATGGACTACGAGCAGTACTTC. This gives the protein CASSPGRGMDYEQYF.